The 22 T cell receptor beta chains below come from one sample, sequenced in a study of shared clonotypes between healthy human individuals. Clones were sequenced by immunoSEQ multiplex PCR, and TCRdb holds only the in-frame ones, with some missing. This sample has fewer than 500,000 clones; almost 80% occur once, and the top ten carry around 12%. The material sequenced was PBMCs. The source of these receptors is a woman aged 40 to 50 in good health. Some clones in this sample may be carry-over from other donors' samples.

The chain links TRBV7-9 to TRBJ2-5; 8 bases map to TRBD2. Germline V CDR1 and CDR2: SEHNR, FQNEAQ (reference sequence). The V gene end was trimmed by 3 bases and the J gene end by 5 bases; junction bases not matched to a gene: 11. The CDR3 is 16 residues long. The CDR3 DNA reads as TGTGCCAGCAGCTTGGGTGTTAGCGGGATGGGCGAGACCCAGTACTTC. As protein: CASSLGVSGMGETQYF.

The chain combines TRBV11-3 with TRBJ2-3; D unresolved. This CDR3 is built from 14 residues. Trimming took 1 base from V and 2 from J, leaving 7 bases between them. The V gene's germline CDR1 is SGHNT and CDR2 YENEEA. The CDR3 is CASSLVGNTDTQYF. CDR3 nucleotides: TGTGCCAGCAGCTTAGTAGGGAACACAGATACGCAGTATTTT.

This clone was detected once. This chain joins TRBV11-2 and TRBJ1-4; D is undetermined. CDR1 and CDR2 from the germline V gene are SGHAT and FQNNGV. The ends were cut back, 3 bases at V and 0 bases at J, with 5 bases in the middle. The CDR3 contains 14 residues. In DNA, the CDR3 is TGTGCCAGCAGCTTTCATGCAACTAATGAAAAACTGTTTTTT. Protein sequence: CASSFHATNEKLFF.

The chain carries TRBV6-4 and TRBJ1-1; TRBD1 matches at 8 bases. This CDR3 contains 14 residues. Trimming at V came to 4 bases and at J to 2 bases, leaving 3 bases not matched to a gene. Germline V gene sequence: CDR1 MRHNA, CDR2 SNTAGT. As DNA, the CDR3 is TGTGCCAGCAGTGTCGGACAGGGTAACACTGAAGCTTTCTTT. This codes for CASSVGQGNTEAFF.

The chain links TRBV5-4 to TRBJ2-7, with TRBD2 matching 7 bases. The V and J ends lost 4 bases and 0 bases, in that order; junction bases with no gene match: 4. The CDR3 loop spans 14 amino acids. Germline V CDR1 and CDR2: SGHNT, YYREEE (reference sequence). CDR3: CASSQTSSSYEQYF. CDR3 bases: TGTGCCAGCAGCCAGACTAGCAGCTCCTACGAGCAGTACTTC.

This clone has more than one count but fewer than ten. The rearrangement uses TRBV30 and TRBJ1-1; D is perhaps TRBD1 (6 bases). The CDR3 totals 13 residues. Trimming took off 5 bases at V and 4 bases at J, with 14 bases between the two ends. Germline CDR1 is GTSNPN and CDR2 is SVGIG (reference sequence). The DNA of the CDR3 is TGTGCCTGGGCCCCTTGGACAGCCACTGAAGCTTTCTTT. This sequence encodes CAWAPWTATEAFF.

The chain recombines TRBV9 with TRBJ2-1, with 7 bases fitting TRBD1. V lost 2 bases, J lost 3 bases, and 5 bases stayed unmatched. CDR1 SGDLS and CDR2 YYNGEE come from the germline V gene. CDR3 length: 15 amino acids. The CDR3 region has the DNA TGTGCCAGCAGCGTGAGTGGACAGGACTACAATGAGCAGTTCTTC. Protein sequence: CASSVSGQDYNEQFF.

V and J are TRBV2 and TRBJ1-1; D perhaps matches TRBD1 (5 bases). This CDR3 region has 13 residues. The germline CDR1 and CDR2 sequences are SNHLY and FYNNEI. V dropped 6 bases and J dropped 8 bases, with 16 bases sitting between them. In DNA form, the CDR3 reads TGTGCCAGCAGCGCTCAGCCCGGGGCGGAAGCTTTCTTT. Translation: CASSAQPGAEAFF.

The V call is TRBV7-3, the J call TRBJ2-1, with D uncertain. The CDR3 is 13 residues long. Germline loops: CDR1 SGHTA, CDR2 FQGTGA. V was shortened by 5 bases and J by 6 bases, with 11 bases between the two germline ends. CDR3 sequence: CASSLQDLNEQFF. In DNA form, the CDR3 reads TGTGCCAGCAGCCTCCAGGACCTCAATGAGCAGTTCTTC.

The genes are TRBV19 and TRBJ1-5; D perhaps matches TRBD1 (5 bases). CDR3 length: 15 residues. Germline CDR1 is LNHDA and CDR2 is SQIVND (reference sequence). The ends were cut back, 1 base at V and 11 bases at J, with 18 bases in the middle. The CDR3 sequence: CASSIGRDPFAAQHF. DNA for the CDR3: TGTGCCAGTAGTATAGGCAGGGATCCGTTTGCCGCCCAGCATTTT.

The chain joins TRBV29-1 to TRBJ1-5; D is possibly TRBD1 (5 bases). CDR3 length: 12 amino acids. Trimming shortened V by 6 bases and J by 3 bases, and 9 bases separated the two germline ends. Per the germline V gene, CDR1 is SQVTM and CDR2 is ANQGSEA. Written as DNA, the CDR3 is TGCAGCGTCCAGGGTACCAATCAGCCCCAGCATTTT. Amino acids: CSVQGTNQPQHF.

This clone has a single count. The rearrangement uses TRBV7-2 and TRBJ2-7, with D uncertain. This CDR3 has 13 amino acids. V was cut by 5 bases and J by 0 bases, with 8 bases left in between. Germline CDR1 is SGHTA and CDR2 is FQGNSA. This chain's CDR3 is CASSRTYSYEQYF. The CDR3 bases are TGTGCCAGCAGCAGGACGTACTCCTACGAGCAGTACTTC.

The genes are TRBV28 and TRBJ2-7; 11 bases line up with TRBD2. V trimming: 5 bases; J trimming: 7 bases; junction bases outside the gene matches: 13. Germline CDR1 and CDR2: MDHEN and SYDVKM. CDR3 length: 16 amino acids. CDR3 sequence (DNA): TGTGCCAGCAGTAGACCGGGACTAGCGGACCTGGGTGAGCAGTACTTC. Encoded protein: CASSRPGLADLGEQYF. The whole variable domain, remainder taken from reference TRBV28 and TRBJ2-7, is DVKVTQSSRYLVKRTGEKVFLECVQDMDHENMFWYRQDPGLGLRLIYFSYDVKMKEKGDIPEGYSVSREKKERFSLILESASTNQTSMYLCASSRPGLADLGEQYFGPGTRLTVT.

The gene calls are TRBV28 and TRBJ2-7, with 8 bases matching TRBD1. Germline V gene data show CDR1 as MDHEN and CDR2 as SYDVKM. The CDR3 is 14 amino acids. Trimming at V came to 6 bases and at J to 2 bases, leaving 6 bases not matched to a gene. The CDR3 region is CASRPDRGPYEQYF. DNA of the CDR3: TGTGCCAGCAGACCTGACAGGGGCCCCTACGAGCAGTACTTC.

This rearrangement joins TRBV28 to TRBJ2-7, with D unresolved. This CDR3 has 14 residues. The ends were cut back, 2 bases at V and 3 bases at J, with 11 bases in the middle. Looked up from germline, CDR1 is MDHEN and CDR2 is SYDVKM. CDR3 nucleotides: TGTGCCAGCAGTTTACACCAGAATTACTACGAGCAGTACTTC. This encodes CASSLHQNYYEQYF. Together with reference TRBV28 and TRBJ2-7, the CDR3 gives the full variable domain: DVKVTQSSRYLVKRTGEKVFLECVQDMDHENMFWYRQDPGLGLRLIYFSYDVKMKEKGDIPEGYSVSREKKERFSLILESASTNQTSMYLCASSLHQNYYEQYFGPGTRLTVT.

V is TRBV7-6 and J is TRBJ1-4; no reliable D call. In germline, CDR1 is SGHVS, CDR2 FNYEAQ. V dropped 7 bases and J dropped 3 bases, with 9 bases sitting between them. The CDR3 is made up of 13 amino acids. The CDR3, as DNA: TGTGCCAGCATGGGAGGGTCTAATGAAAAACTGTTTTTT. It translates to CASMGGSNEKLFF.

This chain uses TRBV7-6 with TRBJ2-5; possible D gene TRBD1, 6 bases. The CDR3 totals 16 residues. Trimming stripped 0 bases from V and 5 bases from J, with 16 bases between. Germline V CDR1 and CDR2: SGHVS, FNYEAQ. CDR3 region: CASSLASPGVAETQYF. The CDR3 DNA reads as TGTGCCAGCAGCTTAGCGTCCCCAGGGGTAGCGGAGACCCAGTACTTC.

The chain uses TRBV7-9 and TRBJ2-1, with 13 bases aligning to TRBD2. CDR3 length equals 17 residues. J gave up 4 bases and V 4 bases, and 7 bases lay outside the gene matches. Germline-derived CDR1 and CDR2 are SEHNR and FQNEAQ (reference sequence). CDR3 amino acids: CASSSPGTSGKYNEQFF. CDR3 coding DNA: TGTGCCAGCAGCTCCCCGGGGACTAGCGGGAAGTACAATGAGCAGTTCTTC.

This chain connects TRBV4-1 to TRBJ2-2, with 7 bases matching TRBD2. The V gene end was trimmed by 3 bases and the J gene end by 4 bases; junction bases not matched to a gene: 11. The CDR3 consists of 17 residues. Germline V gene data show CDR1 as MGHRA and CDR2 as YSYEKL. The CDR3 region has the DNA TGCGCCAGCAGCCACCTACTACCGGGACTAAGCACCGGGGAGCTGTTTTTT. Its protein is CASSHLLPGLSTGELFF.

The V and J genes are TRBV28 and TRBJ2-7, with 8 bases fitting TRBD1. The CDR3 totals 13 residues. J gave up 4 bases and V 5 bases, and 4 bases lay outside the gene matches. Germline CDR1 MDHEN, CDR2 SYDVKM. The CDR3 region is CASSPGGAYEQYF. CDR3 coding DNA: TGTGCCAGCAGTCCAGGGGGCGCGTACGAGCAGTACTTC. The full variable domain, its missing parts supplied by reference TRBV28 and TRBJ2-7, is DVKVTQSSRYLVKRTGEKVFLECVQDMDHENMFWYRQDPGLGLRLIYFSYDVKMKEKGDIPEGYSVSREKKERFSLILESASTNQTSMYLCASSPGGAYEQYFGPGTRLTVT.

This clone was observed a handful of times. The chain carries TRBV10-3 and TRBJ1-2; 10 nucleotides align to TRBD1. This CDR3 spans 14 amino acids. From germline, CDR1 is ENHRY and CDR2 SYGVKD. V lost 6 bases, J lost 7 bases, and 8 bases stayed unmatched. Here the CDR3 reads CAISPGTGAGGYTF. CDR3 nucleotides: TGTGCCATCAGCCCCGGGACAGGGGCCGGTGGCTACACCTTC.

This clone was seen just once. The chain links TRBV6-5 to TRBJ2-7; no clear D gene. V dropped 0 bases and J dropped 7 bases, with 10 bases sitting between them. The germline CDR1 and CDR2 sequences are MNHEY and SVGAGI. CDR3 length equals 13 residues. The CDR3 region has the DNA TGTGCCAGCAGTTACTCAGTCCACTGGGAGCAGTACTTC. This sequence encodes CASSYSVHWEQYF.